What follows describes a single T cell receptor beta chain. Antigen specificity is unknown. These data are taken from a study of cytomegalovirus exposure and HLA in healthy donors. Study-level results: Rarity held for most TCR sequences, but there were some public TCRs that occurred in many donors.

CDR1 SGHAT and CDR2 FQNNGV come from the germline V gene. V shed 5 bases and J shed 0 bases, with 14 bases lying between them. This CDR3 contains 15 residues. Primers: 60 Vbeta forward and 13 Jbeta reverse. Original analysis: A later analysis tallied tens of millions of unique TCR beta chains, around 12 million of them shared. Profiled with immunoSEQ multiplex PCR; TCRdb holds only in-frame clones, not every one. V, J and clone size are those of that table, while D and trimming were read from the DNA. The repertoire has about 160,000 clones, 75% to 90% of them found once; the top ten carry 1%. V is TRBV11-2 and J is TRBJ2-7; no reliable D call. The receptor was derived from a boy between 2 and 10 years old in good health and CMV-seronegative. The sample consisted of PBMCs. The CDR3 DNA follows: TGTGCCAGCAGCCTCCGTGGGCCAAGCTCCTACGAGCAGTACTTC. Translating gives CASSLRGPSSYEQYF.